In this sample, the clone carrying this TCR beta chain turned up once. There are 14 residues in the CDR3. CDR1 and CDR2 (germline): LGHNA, YSLEER. Trimming shortened V by 1 base and J by 7 bases, and 13 bases separated the two germline ends. TCRdb keeps only in-frame clones here, not all; method: immunoSEQ multiplex PCR. The sample gives 390,000 or so clones, around nine tenths of which show up once; 5% to 8% is in the top ten. This sample is drawn from a study of control samples from healthy donors and cancer patients. Material for sequencing was PBMCs. The clonotype was recovered from a middle-aged man with head and neck cancer. The rearrangement links TRBV4-3 to TRBJ1-2, with D hard to call. As DNA, the CDR3 is TGCGCCAGCAGCCAAGGAATCACAGATACTGGCTACACCTTC. It is translated as CASSQGITDTGYTF.